This note documents a single T cell receptor (beta chain) sequence. The sample is drawn from a study of blood T cell repertoires in COVID-19. Study context: The United States, Italy and Spain were the sources of the acute and convalescent COVID-19 samples. The cDNA or gDNA used as material had been derived from T cells, B-cell-depleted T cells, or PBMCs.

As processed by the authors: By means of reference gene primer amplification, nucleated cell counts were estimated. Method: immunoSEQ multiplex PCR; TCRdb's copy keeps in-frame clones and lacks some. For V, J and clone size, that table is used; D and trimming come from the DNA. The sample comprises roughly 35,000 clones, around 84% of which are singletons, and roughly a third rests with the top ten. Germline CDR1 and CDR2: SGHVS and FNYEAQ. V gave up 5 bases and J gave up 3 bases, with 19 bases separating them. This CDR3 is built from 16 residues. The chain has TRBV7-6 and TRBJ1-1; D is unresolved. The receptor's source is a man older than 75 with acute or convalescent COVID-19. Sample: peripheral blood. CDR3 loop: CASSPRRGGLDTEAFF. In DNA, the CDR3 is TGTGCCAGCAGCCCCAGGCGGGGTGGGCTGGACACTGAAGCTTTCTTT. Combining the CDR3 with reference TRBV7-6 and TRBJ1-1 gives the whole variable domain GAGVSQSPRYKVTKRGQDVALRCDPISGHVSLYWYRQALGQGPEFLTYFNYEAQQDKSGLPNDRFSAERPEGSISTLTIQRTEQRDSAMYRCASSPRRGGLDTEAFFGQGTRLTVV.